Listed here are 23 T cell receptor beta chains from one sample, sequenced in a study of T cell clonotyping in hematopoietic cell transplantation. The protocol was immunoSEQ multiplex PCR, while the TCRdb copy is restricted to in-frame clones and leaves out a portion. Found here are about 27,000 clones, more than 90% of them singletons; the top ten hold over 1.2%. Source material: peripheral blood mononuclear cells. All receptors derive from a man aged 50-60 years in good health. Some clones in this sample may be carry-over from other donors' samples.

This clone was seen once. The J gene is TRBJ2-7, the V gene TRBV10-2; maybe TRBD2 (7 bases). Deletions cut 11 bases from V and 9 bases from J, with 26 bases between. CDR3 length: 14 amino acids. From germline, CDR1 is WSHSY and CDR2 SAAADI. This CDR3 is CASGEGTTGYWQYF. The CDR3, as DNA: TGCGCCTCCGGGGAGGGGACAACCGGTTATTGGCAGTACTTC.

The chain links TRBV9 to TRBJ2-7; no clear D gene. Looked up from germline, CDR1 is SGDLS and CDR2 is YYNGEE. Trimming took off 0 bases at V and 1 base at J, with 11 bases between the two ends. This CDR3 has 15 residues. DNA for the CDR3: TGTGCCAGCAGCGTAGGTGTAGCCGCATCCTACGAGCAGTACTTC. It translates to CASSVGVAASYEQYF. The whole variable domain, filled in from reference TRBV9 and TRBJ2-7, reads DSGVTQTPKHLITATGQRVTLRCSPRSGDLSVYWYQQSLDQGLQFLIQYYNGEERAKGNILERFSAQQFPDLHSELNLSSLELGDSALYFCASSVGVAASYEQYFGPGTRLTVT.

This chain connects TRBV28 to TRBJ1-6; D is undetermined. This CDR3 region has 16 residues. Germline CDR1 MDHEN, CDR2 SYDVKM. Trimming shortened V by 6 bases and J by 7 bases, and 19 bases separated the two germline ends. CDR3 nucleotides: TGTGCCAGCAGATCGCCCCCCGGGAACAGAAATTCACCCCTCCACTTT. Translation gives CASRSPPGNRNSPLHF. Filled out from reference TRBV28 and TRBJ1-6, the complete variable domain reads DVKVTQSSRYLVKRTGEKVFLECVQDMDHENMFWYRQDPGLGLRLIYFSYDVKMKEKGDIPEGYSVSREKKERFSLILESASTNQTSMYLCASRSPPGNRNSPLHFGNGTRLTVT.

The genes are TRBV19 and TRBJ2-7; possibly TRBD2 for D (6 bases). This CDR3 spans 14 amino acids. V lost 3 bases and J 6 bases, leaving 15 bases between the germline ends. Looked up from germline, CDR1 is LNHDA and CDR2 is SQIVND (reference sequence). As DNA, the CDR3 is TGTGCCAGTAGTATTGCGGGGCTTCGAGCCGAGCAGTACTTC. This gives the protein CASSIAGLRAEQYF.

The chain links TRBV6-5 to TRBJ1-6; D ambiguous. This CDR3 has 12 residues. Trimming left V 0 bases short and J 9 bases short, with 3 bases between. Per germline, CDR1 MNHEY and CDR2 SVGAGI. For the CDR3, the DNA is TGTGCCAGCAGTTACTCGGGTTCACCCCTCCACTTT. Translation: CASSYSGSPLHF.

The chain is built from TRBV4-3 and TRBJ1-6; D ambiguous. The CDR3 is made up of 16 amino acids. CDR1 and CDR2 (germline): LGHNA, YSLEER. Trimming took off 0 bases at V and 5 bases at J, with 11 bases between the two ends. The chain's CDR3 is CASSQDPRGDNSPLHF. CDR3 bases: TGCGCCAGCAGCCAAGATCCACGGGGTGATAATTCACCCCTCCACTTT.

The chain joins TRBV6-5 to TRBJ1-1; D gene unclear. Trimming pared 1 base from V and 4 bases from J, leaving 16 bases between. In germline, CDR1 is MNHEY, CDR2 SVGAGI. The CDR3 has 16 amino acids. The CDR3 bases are TGTGCCAGCAGTTACTTCGCCGGAACAAGGGCCACTGAAGCTTTCTTT. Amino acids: CASSYFAGTRATEAFF.

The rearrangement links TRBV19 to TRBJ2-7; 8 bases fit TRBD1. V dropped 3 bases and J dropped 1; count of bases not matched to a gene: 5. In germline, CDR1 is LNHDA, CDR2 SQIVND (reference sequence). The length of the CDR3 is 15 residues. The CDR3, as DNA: TGTGCCAGTAGTATCGACAGGGGACTTTCCTACGAGCAGTACTTC. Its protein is CASSIDRGLSYEQYF. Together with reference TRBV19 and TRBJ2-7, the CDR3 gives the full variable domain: DGGITQSPKYLFRKEGQNVTLSCEQNLNHDAMYWYRQDPGQGLRLIYYSQIVNDFQKGDIAEGYSVSREKKESFPLTVTSAQKNPTAFYLCASSIDRGLSYEQYFGPGTRLTVT.

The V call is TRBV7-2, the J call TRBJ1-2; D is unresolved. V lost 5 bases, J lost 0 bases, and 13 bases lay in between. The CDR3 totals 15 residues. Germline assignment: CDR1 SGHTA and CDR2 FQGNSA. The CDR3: CASSRNSDTNYGYTF. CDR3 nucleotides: TGTGCCAGCAGCCGCAACAGCGACACTAACTATGGCTACACCTTC.

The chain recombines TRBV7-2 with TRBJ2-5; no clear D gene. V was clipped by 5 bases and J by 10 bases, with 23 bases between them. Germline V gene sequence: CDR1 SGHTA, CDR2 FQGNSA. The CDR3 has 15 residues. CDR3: CASSLRSPGQNGQYF. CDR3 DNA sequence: TGTGCCAGCAGCCTTCGCTCACCAGGTCAGAATGGCCAGTACTTC.

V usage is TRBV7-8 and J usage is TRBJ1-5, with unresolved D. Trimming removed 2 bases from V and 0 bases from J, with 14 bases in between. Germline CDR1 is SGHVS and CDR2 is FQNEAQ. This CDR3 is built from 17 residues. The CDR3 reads CASSLREQPNSNQPQHF. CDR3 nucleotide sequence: TGTGCCAGCAGCTTAAGGGAACAGCCTAATAGCAATCAGCCCCAGCATTTT.

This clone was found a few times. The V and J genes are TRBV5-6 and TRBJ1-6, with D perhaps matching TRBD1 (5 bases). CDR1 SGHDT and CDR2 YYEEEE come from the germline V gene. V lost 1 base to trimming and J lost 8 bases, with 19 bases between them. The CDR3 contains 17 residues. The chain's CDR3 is CASSLLIGVRADSPLHF. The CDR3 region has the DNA TGTGCCAGCAGCTTGCTCATAGGGGTCCGGGCGGATTCACCCCTCCACTTT.

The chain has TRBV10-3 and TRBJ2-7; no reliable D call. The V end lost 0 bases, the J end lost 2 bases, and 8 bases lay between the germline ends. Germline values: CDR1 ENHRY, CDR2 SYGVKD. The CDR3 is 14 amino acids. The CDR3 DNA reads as TGTGCCATCAGTGAGTCATTGACACCCTACGAGCAGTACTTC. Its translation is CAISESLTPYEQYF.

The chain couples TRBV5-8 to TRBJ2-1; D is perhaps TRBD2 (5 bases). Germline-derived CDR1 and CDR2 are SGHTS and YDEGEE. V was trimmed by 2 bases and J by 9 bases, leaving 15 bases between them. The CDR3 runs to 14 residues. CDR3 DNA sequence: TGTGCCAGCAGCTTTCAGATCGGGGAAAGTGAGCAGTTCTTC. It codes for CASSFQIGESEQFF.

The CDR3 reads CASSSRQGRNSPLHF. In DNA form, the CDR3 reads TGTGCCAGCAGCTCCCGACAGGGTCGAAATTCACCCCTCCACTTT. The chain carries TRBV7-6 and TRBJ1-6; TRBD1 matches at 7 bases. CDR3 length: 15 amino acids. Trimming removed 4 bases from V and 7 bases from J; junction bases left unmatched: 7. In germline, CDR1 is SGHVS, CDR2 FNYEAQ.

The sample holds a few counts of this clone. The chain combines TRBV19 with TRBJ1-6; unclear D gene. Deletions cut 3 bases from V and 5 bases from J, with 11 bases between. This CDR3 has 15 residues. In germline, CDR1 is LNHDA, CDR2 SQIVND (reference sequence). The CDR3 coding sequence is TGTGCCAGTAGTATCCCGAGCATCCATAATTCACCCCTCCACTTT. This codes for CASSIPSIHNSPLHF.

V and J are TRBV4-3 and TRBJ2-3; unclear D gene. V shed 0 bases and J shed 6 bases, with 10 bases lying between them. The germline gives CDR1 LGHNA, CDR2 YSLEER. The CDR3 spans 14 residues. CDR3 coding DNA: TGCGCCAGCAGCCAAGAGAGTTTACGTGATACGCAGTATTTT. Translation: CASSQESLRDTQYF.

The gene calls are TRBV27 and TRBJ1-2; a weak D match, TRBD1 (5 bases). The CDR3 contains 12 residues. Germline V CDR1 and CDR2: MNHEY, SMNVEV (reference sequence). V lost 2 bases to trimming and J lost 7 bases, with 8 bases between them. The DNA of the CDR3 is TGTGCCAGCAGTTTACCGGGACGTGGCTACACCTTC. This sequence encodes CASSLPGRGYTF.

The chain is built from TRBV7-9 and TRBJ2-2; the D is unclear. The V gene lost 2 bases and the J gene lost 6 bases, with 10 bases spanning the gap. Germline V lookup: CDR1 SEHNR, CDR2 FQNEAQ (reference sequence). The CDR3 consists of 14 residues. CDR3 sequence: CASSLISLAGELFF. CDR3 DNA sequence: TGTGCCAGCAGCTTAATTAGCCTGGCCGGGGAGCTGTTTTTT.

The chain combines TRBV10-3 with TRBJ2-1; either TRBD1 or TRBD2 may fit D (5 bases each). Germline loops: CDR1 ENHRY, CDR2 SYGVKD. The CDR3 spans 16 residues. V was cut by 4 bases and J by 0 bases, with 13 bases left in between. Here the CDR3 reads CAISGRDRSSYNEQFF. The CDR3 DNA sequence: TGTGCCATCAGTGGAAGGGACCGGAGCTCCTACAATGAGCAGTTCTTC.

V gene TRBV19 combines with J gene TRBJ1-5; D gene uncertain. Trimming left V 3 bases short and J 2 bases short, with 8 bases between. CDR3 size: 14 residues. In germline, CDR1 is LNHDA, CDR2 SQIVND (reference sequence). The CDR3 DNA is TGTGCCAGTAGTATTAGAGGACGCAATCAGCCCCAGCATTTT. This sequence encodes CASSIRGRNQPQHF.

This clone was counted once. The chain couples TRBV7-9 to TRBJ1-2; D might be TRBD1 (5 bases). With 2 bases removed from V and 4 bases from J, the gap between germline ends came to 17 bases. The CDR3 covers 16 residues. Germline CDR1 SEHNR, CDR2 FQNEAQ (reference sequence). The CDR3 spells CASSLKDGDLAYGYTF. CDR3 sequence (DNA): TGTGCCAGCAGCTTAAAGGACGGGGACTTGGCCTATGGCTACACCTTC.

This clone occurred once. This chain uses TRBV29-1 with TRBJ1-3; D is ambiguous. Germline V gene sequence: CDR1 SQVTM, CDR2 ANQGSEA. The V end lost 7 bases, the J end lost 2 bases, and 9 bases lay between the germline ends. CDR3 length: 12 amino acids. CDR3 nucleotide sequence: TGCAGCGCATGGGTAACTGGAAACACCATATATTTT. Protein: CSAWVTGNTIYF.